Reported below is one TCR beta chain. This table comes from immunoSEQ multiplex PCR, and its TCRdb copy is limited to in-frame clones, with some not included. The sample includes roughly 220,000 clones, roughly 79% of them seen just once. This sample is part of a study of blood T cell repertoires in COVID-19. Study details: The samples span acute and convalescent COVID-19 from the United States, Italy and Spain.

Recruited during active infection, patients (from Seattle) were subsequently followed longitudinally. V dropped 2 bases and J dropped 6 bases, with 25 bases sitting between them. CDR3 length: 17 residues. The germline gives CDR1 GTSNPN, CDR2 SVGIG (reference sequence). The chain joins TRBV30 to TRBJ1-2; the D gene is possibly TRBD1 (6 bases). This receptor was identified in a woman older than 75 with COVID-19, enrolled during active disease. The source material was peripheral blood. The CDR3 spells CAWSRDFFGTTGDGYTF. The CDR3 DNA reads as TGTGCCTGGAGTAGGGATTTTTTTGGGACAACTGGCGATGGCTACACCTTC.